These T cell receptor beta chains were read from a single sample in a study of T cell repertoires in cytomegalovirus infection. TCRdb passed the reads through MiXCR, listing each CDR3 protein once. This table has approximately 700,000 distinct CDR3 sequences, under 40% appearing once. The specimen was PBMCs. The source of these receptors is a human donor in good health (CMV status not recorded). Some clones in this sample may be carry-over from other donors' samples. Each CDR3 is given with its conserved first and last residue. The D gene is left open where the match is weak. The size of a clone is reported for some rows only, either as once, few or many, or as a class for expanded clones.

D	size	V	J	CDR3	DNA
TRBD2	-	TRBV7-2	TRBJ2-3	CASSSHLLAVQDTQYF	TGTGCCAGCAGCTCGCACCTACTAGCGGTGCAAGATACGCAGTATTTT
-	few	TRBV2	TRBJ1-1	CASKMESMNTEAFF	TGTGCCAGCAAAATGGAGTCCATGAACACTGAAGCTTTCTTT
-	-	TRBV5-8	TRBJ2-2	CASREGQLNTGELFF	TGTGCCAGCAGGGAAGGTCAATTAAACACCGGGGAGCTGTTTTTT
-	few	TRBV7-6	TRBJ1-1	CASSLKGRGEAFF	TGTGCCAGCAGCTTAAAGGGCAGGGGAGAAGCTTTCTTT
-	many	TRBV9	TRBJ2-1	CASSVVELARGEQFF	TGTGCCAGCAGCGTAGTGGAACTGGCCAGAGGTGAGCAGTTCTTC
-	-	TRBV24-1	TRBJ1-2	CATRPGQNYGYTF	TGTGCCACCAGGCCTGGACAGAACTATGGCTACACCTTC
TRBD1	many	TRBV7-3	TRBJ2-3	CASSRTGETDTQYF	TGTGCCAGCAGCCGGACAGGGGAGACAGATACGCAGTATTTT
TRBD2	-	TRBV5-4	TRBJ2-7	CASSPRTSGRAHNEQYF	TGTGCCAGCAGCCCAAGGACTAGCGGGAGGGCCCACAACGAGCAGTACTTC
-	-	TRBV19	TRBJ1-2	CAGGTGYTF	TGTGCCGGAGGGACTGGCTACACCTTC
TRBD1	few	TRBV6-1	TRBJ1-4	CATADRGEKLFF	TGTGCCACCGCGGACAGGGGGGAAAAACTGTTTTTT
-	-	TRBV9	TRBJ2-7	CASSAGPGFNEQYF	TGTGCCAGCAGCGCGGGACCGGGGTTCAACGAGCAGTACTTC
TRBD1	-	TRBV4-1	TRBJ1-1	CASSRGILHRGGSRGFRDTEAFF	TGCGCCAGCAGCCGGGGAATCCTCCACAGGGGCGGTAGCAGGGGGTTTAGGGACACTGAAGCTTTCTTT
-	few	TRBV28	TRBJ1-4	CASSFPVEAEEKLFF	TGTGCCAGCAGTTTCCCGGTCGAGGCTGAGGAAAAACTGTTTTTT
-	many	TRBV7-8	TRBJ1-1	CASSFMTVNTEAFF	TGTGCCAGCAGCTTCATGACAGTTAACACTGAAGCTTTCTTT
-	-	TRBV7-9	TRBJ2-1	CASSPGQNYNEQFF	TGTGCCAGCAGCCCCGGACAGAACTACAATGAGCAGTTCTTC
-	-	TRBV7-9	TRBJ1-5	CASSLRAGESNQPQHF	TGTGCCAGCAGCTTACGGGCAGGGGAGAGCAATCAGCCCCAGCATTTT
TRBD1	many	TRBV7-6	TRBJ2-5	CASSSRQGAGETQYF	TGTGCCAGCAGTTCTCGACAGGGGGCTGGAGAGACCCAGTACTTC
-	few	TRBV6-2/TRBV6-3	TRBJ1-2	CASSFSGGILGYTF	TGTGCCAGCAGTTTTTCGGGGGGCATTCTTGGCTACACCTTC
-	-	TRBV27	TRBJ2-7	CASRTRSYEQYF	TGTGCCAGCAGGACTAGATCCTACGAGCAGTACTTC
-	-	TRBV7-2	TRBJ2-3	CASSLVGIRTDTQYF	TGTGCCAGCAGCTTAGTAGGGATCCGTACAGATACGCAGTATTTT
-	once	TRBV7-4	TRBJ1-6	CASSPRDKHNSPLHF	TGTGCCAGCAGCCCAAGGGACAAGCATAATTCACCCCTCCACTTT
-	-	TRBV9	TRBJ2-3	CASSVEARSRAADTQYF	TGTGCCAGCAGCGTAGAGGCTCGTTCACGGGCGGCAGATACGCAGTATTTT
TRBD1	-	TRBV18	TRBJ1-5	CASSNGQGIHQPQHF	TGTGCCAGCTCGAACGGACAGGGGATACATCAGCCCCAGCATTTT
-	-	TRBV7-2	TRBJ2-1	CASSLQTRRVGNEQFF	TGTGCCAGCAGCTTACAGACTAGACGAGTGGGCAATGAGCAGTTCTTC